Following are 27 T cell receptor beta chains from one sample sequenced in a study of cytomegalovirus exposure and HLA in healthy donors. The PCR used 60 Vbeta and 13 Jbeta primers. Using immunoSEQ multiplex PCR, the repertoire was profiled, and TCRdb retains in-frame clones only, with some absent. Altogether about 180,000 clones are present, roughly 82% being singletons, with the ten largest covering approximately 1.5%. The sample comprised PBMCs. The receptors shown here come from a man aged 40-49 years in good health and CMV-seronegative.

The chain recombines TRBV6-5 with TRBJ2-7; the D is unclear. This CDR3 has 15 amino acids. Germline loops: CDR1 MNHEY, CDR2 SVGAGI. Trimming shortened V by 0 bases and J by 1 base, and 10 bases separated the two germline ends. Here the CDR3 reads CASSYSSRASYEQYF. Here the CDR3 DNA reads TGTGCCAGCAGTTACTCGAGTAGAGCATCCTACGAGCAGTACTTC.

The chain uses TRBV29-1 and TRBJ2-4; a possible D gene is TRBD2 (5 bases). There are 15 residues in the CDR3. Germline CDR1 reads SQVTM; CDR2 reads ANQGSEA. The V and J ends lost 0 bases and 0 bases respectively, with 9 bases between them. CDR3 sequence reads: CSVEDRRLAKNIQYF. As DNA, the CDR3 is TGCAGCGTTGAAGATCGGAGGCTAGCCAAAAACATTCAGTACTTC.

The genes are TRBV25-1 and TRBJ1-6; TRBD1 matches at 10 bases. This CDR3 is built from 16 residues. Unmatched junction bases numbered 11, after V lost 5 bases and J lost 10 bases. Germline CDR1 and CDR2: MGHDK and SYGVNS. For the CDR3, the DNA is TGTGCCAGCAGTAACTTTGTGGGACAGGGGAACTCACCCCTCCACTTT. Residues: CASSNFVGQGNSPLHF.

The chain uses TRBV5-4 and TRBJ1-6, with D perhaps matching TRBD1 (5 bases). This CDR3 spans 13 amino acids. Germline values: CDR1 SGHNT, CDR2 YYREEE (reference sequence). V gave up 5 bases and J gave up 5 bases, with 8 bases separating them. CDR3 DNA sequence: TGTGCCAGCAGGCTGACAGATAATTCACCCCTCCACTTT. Translation gives CASRLTDNSPLHF. Filled out from reference TRBV5-4 and TRBJ1-6, the complete variable domain reads ETGVTQSPTHLIKTRGQQVTLRCSSQSGHNTVSWYQQALGQGPQFIFQYYREEENGRGNFPPRFSGLQFPNYSSELNVNALELDDSALYLCASRLTDNSPLHFGNGTRLTVT.

The chain joins TRBV29-1 to TRBJ1-2, with D perhaps matching TRBD1 (6 bases). The germline gives CDR1 SQVTM, CDR2 ANQGSEA. The CDR3 length is 12 residues. V dropped 7 bases and J dropped 6 bases, with 15 bases sitting between them. CDR3: CSGTGSRNGYTF. The CDR3 DNA sequence: TGCAGCGGCACAGGGTCGAGAAATGGCTACACCTTC.

This clone was counted once. V gene TRBV28 combines with J gene TRBJ2-2, with 8 bases lining up with TRBD1. Germline CDR1 is MDHEN and CDR2 is SYDVKM. The CDR3 is 15 residues long. V lost 6 bases and J lost 4; bases outside the gene matches: 7. The CDR3 nucleotides are TGTGCCAGCAGGCAGGGGGCTAAGGGCACCGGGGAGCTGTTTTTT. This sequence encodes CASRQGAKGTGELFF.

The rearrangement joins TRBV5-4 to TRBJ2-6, with TRBD2 matching 9 bases. The CDR3 contains 18 residues. Germline V gene data show CDR1 as SGHNT and CDR2 as YYREEE (reference sequence). Trimming took 4 bases from V and 0 from J; bases not matched to a gene: 8. CDR3 nucleotides: TGTGCCAGCAGCCTAAGACTAGCGGTTTACTCTGGGGCCAACGTCCTGACTTTC. Its translation is CASSLRLAVYSGANVLTF.

The chain couples TRBV7-2 to TRBJ2-5; 10 bases are shared with TRBD2. Unmatched junction bases numbered 5, after V lost 1 base and J lost 3 bases. The CDR3 spans 16 residues. Germline V gene data show CDR1 as SGHTA and CDR2 as FQGNSA. The CDR3, as DNA: TGTGCCAGCAGCTTAGTCCCCAGCGGGGGGGAAGAGACCCAGTACTTC. The encoded protein is CASSLVPSGGEETQYF.

This chain uses TRBV9 with TRBJ2-1, with D possibly TRBD2 on 6 matching bases. Between the trimmed V and J ends, which lost 4 bases and 12 bases, there was a span of 14 bases. CDR1 is SGDLS and CDR2 is YYNGEE in the germline V gene. The CDR3 covers 12 residues. The CDR3 region is CASSQPGRMQFF. In DNA, the CDR3 is TGTGCCAGCAGCCAACCAGGGAGGATGCAGTTCTTC.

The chain is built from TRBV15 and TRBJ2-7; 8 nucleotides align to TRBD2. The V segment lost 2 bases and the J segment 7 bases; nucleotides outside the gene matches: 13. Per the germline V gene, CDR1 is LNHNV and CDR2 is YYDKDF (reference sequence). There are 16 residues in the CDR3. The CDR3 nucleotides are TGTGCCACCAGCAGAAGTAGGGGGACTAGTAAGAGGGAGCAGTACTTC. Amino acids: CATSRSRGTSKREQYF.

The rearrangement uses TRBV5-1 and TRBJ2-7; 12 positions agree with TRBD1. CDR1 and CDR2 (germline): SGHRS, YFSETQ. CDR3 length: 14 amino acids. Germline trimming cut 3 bases from V and 6 bases from J; bases unmatched to any gene: 4. The CDR3 region is CASSYRDRGLEQYF. The DNA for the CDR3 is TGCGCCAGCAGCTACCGGGACAGGGGGCTCGAGCAGTACTTC.

The chain couples TRBV5-6 to TRBJ1-2; no reliable D call. The CDR3 contains 15 residues. Germline CDR1 SGHDT, CDR2 YYEEEE. The ends were cut back, 1 base at V and 1 base at J, with 11 bases in the middle. CDR3 protein: CASSLNTNLNYGYTF. CDR3 coding DNA: TGTGCCAGCAGCTTGAACACTAACCTTAACTATGGCTACACCTTC.

The chain carries TRBV28 and TRBJ2-7, with 13 positions matching TRBD2. The germline CDR1 and CDR2 sequences are MDHEN and SYDVKM. This CDR3 region has 18 residues. Trimming took 5 bases from V and 0 from J; bases not matched to a gene: 10. The CDR3 here is CASSGFGGTSGDSYEQYF. In DNA, the CDR3 is TGTGCCAGCAGTGGGTTCGGGGGGACTAGCGGGGACTCCTACGAGCAGTACTTC.

Comments on this clone: An end of the junction differs from the germline gene, which may be a read error. This rearrangement joins TRBV6-5 to TRBJ2-2; possible D gene TRBD1, 6 bases. The CDR3 has 15 amino acids. Per germline, CDR1 MNHEY and CDR2 SVGAGI. The CDR3 DNA reads TGTGCCAGCAGTCAGTACAGGGAGAACACCGGGAAGCTGTTTTTT. Its translation: CASSQYRENTGKLFF.

This chain joins TRBV7-9 and TRBJ2-2; 11 positions match TRBD1. Per germline, CDR1 SEHNR and CDR2 FQNEAQ (reference sequence). Unmatched junction bases numbered 3, after V lost 5 bases and J lost 4 bases. CDR3 size: 15 residues. CDR3 protein: CASSPDRGLTGELFF. DNA for the CDR3: TGTGCCAGCAGCCCGGACAGGGGGCTCACCGGGGAGCTGTTTTTT. Using reference TRBV7-9 and TRBJ2-2 for the parts outside the CDR3, the full variable domain is DTGVSQNPRHKITKRGQNVTFRCDPISEHNRLYWYRQTLGQGPEFLTYFQNEAQLEKSRLLSDRFSAERPKGSFSTLEIQRTEQGDSAMYLCASSPDRGLTGELFFGEGSRLTVL.

V is TRBV4-2 and J is TRBJ1-3; possible D gene TRBD1, 6 bases. Per germline, CDR1 LGHNA and CDR2 YNFKEQ. V gave up 1 base and J gave up 1 base, with 11 bases separating them. CDR3 length: 16 residues. The CDR3 reads CASSQVAGQSGNTIYF. The CDR3 region has the DNA TGTGCCAGCAGCCAAGTTGCCGGACAGTCTGGAAACACCATATATTTT.

CDR3 residues: CASSDTGFADTEAFF. The CDR3 DNA reads TGTGCCAGCAGTGATACAGGGTTTGCGGACACTGAAGCTTTCTTT. This rearrangement joins TRBV6-1 to TRBJ1-1; the D gene is possibly TRBD1 (6 bases). The CDR3 totals 15 residues. Germline lookup yields CDR1 MNHNS and CDR2 SASEGT. V lost 3 bases to trimming and J lost 3 bases, with 14 bases between them.

Points on this clone: Sequence at one end of the junction differs from germline and may be a read error. The J gene is TRBJ2-3, the V gene TRBV7-7, with 7 positions matching TRBD2. Germline CDR1 SSHAT, CDR2 FNYEAQ (reference sequence). CDR3 size: 16 residues. DNA of the CDR3: TGTGCTAGCAGTCAGACTAGCCCTCACCTCGGAGATACGCAGTATTTT. It yields the protein CASSQTSPHLGDTQYF.

This chain connects TRBV15 to TRBJ2-3; TRBD1 aligns across 7 bases. The ends lost 0 bases at V and 7 bases at J; junction bases unmatched: 13. There are 17 residues in the CDR3. CDR1 and CDR2 from the germline V gene are LNHNV and YYDKDF (reference sequence). The CDR3 sequence: CATSRDTKGAIVNTQYF. CDR3 nucleotide sequence: TGTGCCACCAGCAGAGATACAAAGGGGGCGATCGTAAATACGCAGTATTTT.

The chain uses TRBV5-1 and TRBJ1-4; D gene unclear. Germline CDR1 SGHRS, CDR2 YFSETQ. This CDR3 is built from 15 residues. V lost 0 bases, J lost 4 bases, and 10 bases lay in between. Here the CDR3 reads CASSLASENNEKLFF. In nucleotides, the CDR3 is TGCGCCAGCAGCTTGGCCTCCGAGAATAATGAAAAACTGTTTTTT.

This clone was found once. The gene calls are TRBV6-5 and TRBJ2-2; 9 nucleotides match TRBD1. The germline V gene encodes CDR1 MNHEY and CDR2 SVGAGI. V dropped 2 bases and J dropped 4; count of bases not matched to a gene: 2. The CDR3 extends over 15 amino acids. The chain's CDR3 is CASSYVTGGTGELFF. CDR3 nucleotide sequence: TGTGCCAGCAGTTACGTGACAGGGGGCACCGGGGAGCTGTTTTTT.

The chain links TRBV10-3 to TRBJ2-2; D possibly corresponds to TRBD1 (6 bases). Germline lookup yields CDR1 ENHRY and CDR2 SYGVKD. V was clipped by 2 bases and J by 5 bases, with 12 bases between them. The length of the CDR3 is 15 residues. The CDR3: CAISEKGGDTGELFF. CDR3 coding DNA: TGTGCCATCAGTGAGAAAGGGGGAGATACCGGGGAGCTGTTTTTT.

The J gene is TRBJ2-5, the V gene TRBV10-3, with 8 bases identical to TRBD1. The V and J ends lost 7 bases and 5 bases, in that order; junction bases with no gene match: 6. This CDR3 has 13 amino acids. CDR1 is ENHRY and CDR2 is SYGVKD in the germline V gene. In DNA form, the CDR3 reads TGTGCCATCAAGTCAGGGGGCCAGGAGACCCAGTACTTC. This encodes CAIKSGGQETQYF.

The chain joins TRBV5-1 to TRBJ1-2, with 10 bases fitting TRBD1. The CDR3 covers 14 residues. Unmatched junction bases numbered 1, after V lost 3 bases and J lost 2 bases. The germline CDR1 and CDR2 sequences are SGHRS and YFSETQ. The CDR3 spells CASSSGQGNYGYTF. CDR3 nucleotide sequence: TGCGCCAGCAGCTCGGGACAGGGGAACTATGGCTACACCTTC.

The chain employs TRBV4-3 and TRBJ1-4; 10 bases agree with TRBD1. The CDR3 extends over 15 amino acids. Germline V gene lookup returns CDR1 LGHNA and CDR2 YSLEER. After removal of 3 bases from V and 7 bases from J, the junction contained 5 bases not matched to a gene. DNA for the CDR3: TGCGCCAGCAGCCAGGCCCGGACAGGGGGTGAAAAACTGTTTTTT. Amino acids: CASSQARTGGEKLFF.

This clone was detected only once. The chain uses TRBV7-8 and TRBJ1-4, with no clear D. Between the trimmed V and J ends, which lost 2 bases and 3 bases, there was a span of 7 bases. The CDR3 runs to 14 residues. The germline V gene has CDR1 SGHVS and CDR2 FQNEAQ. This CDR3 reads CASSLTVSNEKLFF. CDR3 nucleotide sequence: TGTGCCAGCAGCTTAACTGTCTCTAATGAAAAACTGTTTTTT.

The chain joins TRBV6-1 to TRBJ1-1, with 8 nucleotides matching TRBD1. V gave up 5 bases and J gave up 4 bases; unmatched junction bases: 9. The CDR3 consists of 15 residues. Germline values: CDR1 MNHNS, CDR2 SASEGT. The CDR3 DNA reads as TGTGCCAGCAGTTCTAAAGGAACAGGGGGCACTGAAGCTTTCTTT. It codes for CASSSKGTGGTEAFF.